The source of this T cell receptor (beta chain) is a study of T cell responses to AZD1222 COVID-19 vaccine (dated by TCRdb to the early 2020s). At the level of the whole study: A total of about 230 trial participants underwent TCR sequencing, of whom roughly 210 received two doses of AZD1222 and 26 received two doses of the MenACWY control vaccine. Enrollment into the trials was organized by age into subgroups of 18-55, 56-69 and 70-plus years, and those subgroups contained approximately 150, 30 and 60 TCR-sequenced participants, respectively.

The CDR3 regions of human TCRbeta chains were analyzed by immunosequencing. The source study handled its data this way. TCRs in the repertoires were matched against a reference library of SARS-CoV-2-specific TCRs that had been generated with the MIRA antigen-specificity platform. Breadth was defined as the fraction of unique TCRs that were SARS-CoV-2-associated, and depth was defined as the fraction of total T cells that were SARS-CoV-2-associated. Using the MIRA data, each spike-specific TCR was assigned both to the spike region to which the TCR was reactive and to a CD4 or CD8 class. Log10-transformed breadth and depth values were compared by one-way ANOVA with Sidak's multiple comparisons tests. TCRdb retrieved this table from immuneACCESS and kept in-frame rearrangements only. Not all clones are present; in checked studies, unresolved V genes account for under half, and no reason is known for the remainder. The V and J calls and the clone size are those of that table, but D and trimming were determined from the DNA. The sample records 100,000 to 150,000 clones, more than 70% of which are singletons. The ten largest clones take up almost 4.5% of the sample.

The time point label for this specimen denotes: about 28 days (+/-7) after the second vaccine dose. AZD1222 recipients with second doses at about 4 weeks or about 12 weeks were pooled, because spike-specific TCR depth and breadth did not differ between schedules. The vaccinee samples were drawn from two UK trials, COV001 and COV002, one of which was a single-blind randomized controlled phase 2/3 trial testing AZD1222 (ChAdOx1 nCoV-19) in healthy adults. For TCRbeta chain sequencing, PBMC samples were collected from trial participants at day 0 and at day 28 after the second dose. Overall study outcomes, separate from this receptor: Nearly half of unique spike-specific TCRs reportedly recognized epitopes outside regions mutated in the B.1.351 and B.1.1.7 variants. The 56-69-year group was small, and its depth increase did not reach significance, likely because of low power. Most participants were white British and females outnumbered males, and the authors suggested that clonal diversity may have been underestimated. Conclusions about previously exposed vaccinees are limited, since just five to seven AZD1222 recipients were seropositive for SARS-CoV-2 at baseline. The whole spike protein was spanned by vaccine-associated CD4 TCRs, and dominant responses were seen in regions 160-218 and 743-854. After two AZD1222 doses, spike-specific TCR breadth and depth were significantly higher than at day 0 and than in MenACWY recipients. Because no day 14 peak-response samples were available, the repertoires could be characterized only after the peak T cell response.

CDR1 and CDR2 are read off the germline V gene as MRHNA and SNTAGT. The CDR3, from cysteine to phenylalanine, totals 17 residues. The retained sequence is limited to the CDR3, 51 bases, with the frame set at the first base. V lost 4 bases and J lost 3 bases, and the count of bases not matched to a germline gene is 10. Only a few counts were recorded for this clone. The antigen it binds to is not known. It has no much larger one-base neighbor in the sample; base qualities were not kept. Sample: peripheral blood, taken 28 days after the second AZD1222 dose. The clonotype comes from an adult who received the AZD1222 COVID-19 vaccine. The rearranged segments are TRBV6-4 and TRBJ2-3; the junction holds 10 bases that match TRBD2. The CDR3 has the sequence CASSASGGALNTDTQYF. The bases read TGTGCCAGCAGTGCTAGCGGGGGAGCCCTTAATACAGATACGCAGTATTTT.